This passage covers 10 T cell receptor beta chains from one sample sequenced in a study of blood T cell repertoires in COVID-19. TCRdb's copy holds only in-frame clones and misses some; the assay was immunoSEQ multiplex PCR. The sample includes about 140,000 clones, approximately 82% of them seen just once. The sequenced sample was peripheral blood. The receptors originated from a human donor in a cohort sampled during active COVID-19.

The rearrangement links TRBV19 to TRBJ1-2; D remains ambiguous. Trimming removed 4 bases at V and 5 bases at J, with 8 bases between. The CDR3 is 12 amino acids. The germline gives CDR1 LNHDA, CDR2 SQIVND (reference sequence). CDR3 DNA sequence: TGTGCCAGTAGTACTCAGCGGTATGGCTACACCTTC. Protein sequence: CASSTQRYGYTF.

The rearrangement links TRBV5-6 to TRBJ2-7; 15 bases map to TRBD2. This CDR3 has 15 residues. CDR1 and CDR2 (germline): SGHDT, YYEEEE. The V segment lost 2 bases and the J segment 4 bases; nucleotides outside the gene matches: 1. The CDR3 region has the DNA TGTGCCAGCAGCTTCGGACTAGCGGGAGGGTACGAGCAGTACTTC. Translation: CASSFGLAGGYEQYF.

The chain carries TRBV19 and TRBJ2-7; 8 bases map to TRBD1. J gave up 2 bases and V 8 bases, and 5 bases lay outside the gene matches. There are 13 residues in the CDR3. Per germline, CDR1 LNHDA and CDR2 SQIVND (reference sequence). The CDR3 loop is CASGRQGTYEQYF. The DNA of the CDR3 is TGTGCCAGTGGGAGACAGGGGACCTACGAGCAGTACTTC.

The V call is TRBV27, the J call TRBJ2-6, with D perhaps TRBD2 (6 bases). Germline lookup yields CDR1 MNHEY and CDR2 SMNVEV (reference sequence). This CDR3 region has 19 residues. Trimming stripped 2 bases from V and 3 bases from J, with 20 bases between. The chain's CDR3 is CASSLNLRLARGGANVLTF. The DNA of the CDR3 is TGTGCCAGCAGTTTAAACCTCCGGCTAGCGCGGGGTGGGGCCAACGTCCTGACTTTC.

The rearrangement links TRBV29-1 to TRBJ2-5; TRBD2 matches at 7 bases. Germline V CDR1 and CDR2: SQVTM, ANQGSEA. The V segment lost 4 bases and the J segment 4 bases; nucleotides outside the gene matches: 6. The CDR3 is 13 residues long. The CDR3, as DNA: TGCAGCGTTGGGGCGGGAGTGGGAGAGACCCAGTACTTC. This translates into CSVGAGVGETQYF.

The chain employs TRBV18 and TRBJ2-2; D may be TRBD2 (7 bases). CDR3 size: 15 residues. V was clipped by 0 bases and J by 7 bases, with 12 bases between them. Germline CDR1 KGHSH, CDR2 LQKENI. The CDR3 bases are TGTGCCAGCTCACCACCCGGGGGGCGCCACGGGGAGCTGTTTTTT. It encodes CASSPPGGRHGELFF. Supplemented by reference TRBV18 and TRBJ2-2, the full variable domain reads NAGVMQNPRHLVRRRGQEARLRCSPMKGHSHVYWYRQLPEEGLKFMVYLQKENIIDESGMPKERFSAEFPKEGPSILRIQQVVRGDSAAYFCASSPPGGRHGELFFGEGSRLTVL.

This chain joins TRBV5-1 and TRBJ1-2, with D unclear. CDR1 and CDR2 from the germline V gene are SGHRS and YFSETQ. This CDR3 spans 13 amino acids. V lost 0 bases and J 7 bases, leaving 10 bases between the germline ends. CDR3 residues: CASSLDRVTGYTF. As DNA, the CDR3 is TGCGCCAGCAGCTTGGACCGGGTGACTGGCTACACCTTC.

Only a few counts were recorded for this clone. The chain joins TRBV29-1 to TRBJ2-7; 11 bases align to TRBD2. V shed 2 bases, J shed 4 bases, and the junction held 7 bases outside the gene matches. The CDR3 extends over 15 amino acids. CDR1 and CDR2 (germline): SQVTM, ANQGSEA. CDR3 sequence: CSVERASGRKYEQYF. CDR3 nucleotide sequence: TGCAGCGTTGAAAGGGCTAGCGGGAGGAAATACGAGCAGTACTTC.

The genes are TRBV6-6 and TRBJ2-3, with 8 bases matching TRBD2. The junction had 14 bases not matched to a gene; V was cut back by 11 bases and J by 4 bases. The CDR3 runs to 15 residues. Germline values: CDR1 MNHNY, CDR2 SVGAGI (reference sequence). This chain's CDR3 is CACTPGLGAPDTQYF. For the CDR3, the DNA is TGTGCCTGCACCCCGGGACTAGGGGCCCCAGATACGCAGTATTTT.

The CDR3: CSAGQGASYTF. The CDR3 bases are TGCAGCGCCGGACAGGGGGCGAGCTACACCTTC. The chain recombines TRBV29-1 with TRBJ1-2; TRBD1 matches at 11 bases. Germline V CDR1 and CDR2: SQVTM, ANQGSEA. The CDR3 is 11 residues long. V was pared by 7 bases and J by 9 bases, with 4 bases of the junction left unmatched.